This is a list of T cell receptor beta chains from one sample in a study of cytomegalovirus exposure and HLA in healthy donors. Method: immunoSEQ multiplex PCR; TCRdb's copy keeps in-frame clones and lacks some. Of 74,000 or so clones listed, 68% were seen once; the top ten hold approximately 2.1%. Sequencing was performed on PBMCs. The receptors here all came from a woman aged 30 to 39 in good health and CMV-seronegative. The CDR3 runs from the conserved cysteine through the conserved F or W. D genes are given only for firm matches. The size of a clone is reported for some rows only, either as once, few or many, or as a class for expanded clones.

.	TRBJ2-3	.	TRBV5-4	TGTGCCAGCAGCTTGGGGGGGGGCAGGGTGGATACGCAGTATTTT	CASSLGGGRVDTQYF
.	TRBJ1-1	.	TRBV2	TGTGCCAGCAGTGAGCAGGGTCCTGAAGCTTTCTTT	CASSEQGPEAFF
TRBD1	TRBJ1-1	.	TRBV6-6	TGTGCCACTTTCGACCGGGACAGGAACACTGAAGCTTTCTTT	CATFDRDRNTEAFF
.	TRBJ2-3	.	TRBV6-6	TGTGCCAGCAGTTCCTCGACTGCTCTGGCGCAGTATTTT	CASSSSTALAQYF
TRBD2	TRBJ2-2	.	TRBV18	TGTGCCAGCTCACCAAGAAGCGGGGGAGATACCGGGGAGCTGTTTTTT	CASSPRSGGDTGELFF
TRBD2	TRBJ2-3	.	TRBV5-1	TGCGCCAGCACCTCAATAGCGGGGCCGCGGGATACGCAGTATTTT	CASTSIAGPRDTQYF
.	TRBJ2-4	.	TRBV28	TGTGCCAGCAGTTTAACAGGGTTGGACAAAAACATTCAGTACTTC	CASSLTGLDKNIQYF
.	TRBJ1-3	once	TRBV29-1	TGCAGCGTTGAAGGCGGGTTCTCTGGAAACGCCATATATTTT	CSVEGGFSGNAIYF
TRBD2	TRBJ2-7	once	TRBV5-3	TGTGCCAGCAGCACAGGACTAGCCGCCTACGAGCAGTACTTC	CASSTGLAAYEQYF
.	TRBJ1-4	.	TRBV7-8	TGTGCCAGCAGCTCCTACAGAAATGAAAAACTGTTTTTT	CASSSYRNEKLFF
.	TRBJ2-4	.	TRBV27	TGTGCCAGCAGTTTTACAGGGAAACTAGCCAAAAACATTCAGTACTTC	CASSFTGKLAKNIQYF
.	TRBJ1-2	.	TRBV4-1	TGCGCCAGCAGTCCCACAGGAACAGAAGGCTACACCTTC	CASSPTGTEGYTF
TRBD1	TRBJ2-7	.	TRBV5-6	TGTGCCAGCAGCTTGTCTGGGACAGGCCCCTACGAGCAGTACTTC	CASSLSGTGPYEQYF
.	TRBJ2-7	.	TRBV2	TGTGCCAGCAGTAACCAGTACGAGCAGTACTTC	CASSNQYEQYF
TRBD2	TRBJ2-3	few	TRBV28	TGTGCCAGCAGTCTCCCCACTAGCGGGGGGGTGGGTACGCAGTATTTT	CASSLPTSGGVGTQYF
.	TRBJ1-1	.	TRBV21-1	TGTGCCGACGATGCGGGGGGATCCACTGAAGCTTTCTTT	CADDAGGSTEAFF
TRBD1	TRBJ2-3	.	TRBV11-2	TGTGCCAGCAGGACAGGGGGCACAGATACGCAGTATTTT	CASRTGGTDTQYF
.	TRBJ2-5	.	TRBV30	TGTGCCTGGAGTCCAACGCCGGGTGCCCAAGAGACCCAGTACTTC	CAWSPTPGAQETQYF
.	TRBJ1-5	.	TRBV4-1	TGTGCCAGCAGCTCCCGTGGGGGCATAAACCAGCCCCAGCATTTT	CASSSRGGINQPQHF
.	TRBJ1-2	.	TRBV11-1	TGTGCCAGCAGCATCGGGGCTAACTATGGCTACACCTTC	CASSIGANYGYTF
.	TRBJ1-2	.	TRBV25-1	TGTGCCAGCAGTGAAGCTACAGGCCGTCTGGATGGCTACACCTTC	CASSEATGRLDGYTF
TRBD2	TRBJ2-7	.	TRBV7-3	TGTGCCAGCAGCCCCGCTAGCGGCTACGAGCAGTACTTC	CASSPASGYEQYF
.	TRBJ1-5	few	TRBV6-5	TGTGCCAGCAGGGGACAAAATCAAGGGCCCCAGCATTTT	CASRGQNQGPQHF
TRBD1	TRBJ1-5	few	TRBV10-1	TGCGCCAGCAGTGACCTCGACAGGGAACTTAATCAGCCCCAGCATTTT	CASSDLDRELNQPQHF
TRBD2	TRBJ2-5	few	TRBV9	TGTGCCAGCAGCGTAGGTACTAGCGGGGGGTTTGGGGAGACCCAGTACTTC	CASSVGTSGGFGETQYF
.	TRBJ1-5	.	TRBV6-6	TGTGCCAGCAGTTACTCGTCAGGGTTCGGCAATCAGCCCCAGCATTTT	CASSYSSGFGNQPQHF
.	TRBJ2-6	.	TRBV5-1	TGCGCCAGCACTTCTAGCACCTCTGGGGCCAACGTCCTGACTTTC	CASTSSTSGANVLTF
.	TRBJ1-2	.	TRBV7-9	TGTGCCAGCAGCTTAGGGGCGGGGGCTTACTATGGCTACACCTTC	CASSLGAGAYYGYTF
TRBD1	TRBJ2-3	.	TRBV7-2	TGTGCCAGCAGCTTAGGACAGGGCGTCACAGATACGCAGTATTTT	CASSLGQGVTDTQYF
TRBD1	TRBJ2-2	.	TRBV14	TGTGCCAGCAGCCAAGATCGTGGACAGGGGCGCACCGGGGAGCTGTTTTTT	CASSQDRGQGRTGELFF
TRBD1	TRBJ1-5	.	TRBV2	TGTGCCAGCAGGGGGACAGGGTCTCAGCCCCAGCATTTT	CASRGTGSQPQHF
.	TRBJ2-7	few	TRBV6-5	TGTGCCAGCAGTTACTCGAGACAGTCCCTCTCCTACGAGCAGTACTTC	CASSYSRQSLSYEQYF
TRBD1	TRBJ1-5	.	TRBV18	TGTGCCAGCTCACCAACTAGGGACAGGGGGAATCAGCCCCAGCATTTT	CASSPTRDRGNQPQHF
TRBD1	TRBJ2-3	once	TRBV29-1	TGCAGCGTAGGACGACAGGGGGGGATGGGGGATACGCAGTATTTT	CSVGRQGGMGDTQYF
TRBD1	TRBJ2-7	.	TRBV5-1	TGCGCCAGCAGGGGGCAGGGGGCCTCCTACGAGCAGTACTTC	CASRGQGASYEQYF
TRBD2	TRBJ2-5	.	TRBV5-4	TGTGCCAGCAGCCCTCGTGGACTAGCGGGGGGAGTAACGGAGGAGACCCAGTACTTC	CASSPRGLAGGVTEETQYF
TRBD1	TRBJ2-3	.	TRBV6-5	TGTGCCAGCAGTTACGGGACAGGTGGAACAGATACGCAGTATTTT	CASSYGTGGTDTQYF
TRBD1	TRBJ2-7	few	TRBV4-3	TGCGCCAGCAGCCAACTGACAGGGTTGCACCACGAGCAGTACTTC	CASSQLTGLHHEQYF
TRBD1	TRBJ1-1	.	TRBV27	TGTGCCACCCGACCGGGACAGGGCGTCCAGAACACTGAAGCTTTCTTT	CATRPGQGVQNTEAFF
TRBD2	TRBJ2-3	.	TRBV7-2	TGTGCCAGCAGCCCCCTAGCGGGGGGGCTGGATACGCAGTATTTT	CASSPLAGGLDTQYF
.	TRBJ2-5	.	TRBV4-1	TGCGCCAGCAGGCGAACAGGGTATCGGGAGACCCAGTACTTC	CASRRTGYRETQYF
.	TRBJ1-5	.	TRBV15	TGTGCCACCAGCAGAGATGGGGGGGTGGGATACGGCAATCAGCCCCAGCATTTT	CATSRDGGVGYGNQPQHF
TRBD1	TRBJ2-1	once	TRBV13	TGTGCCAGCACACTCGGGACAGGGCACAATGAGCAGTTCTTC	CASTLGTGHNEQFF
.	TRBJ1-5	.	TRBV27	TGTGCCAGCAGTTTAAAGCGAACCGTCAATAGCAATCAGCCCCAGCATTTT	CASSLKRTVNSNQPQHF
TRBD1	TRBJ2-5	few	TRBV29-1	TGCAGCGTTGGCAGGGGGCTGCAAGAGACCCAGTACTTC	CSVGRGLQETQYF
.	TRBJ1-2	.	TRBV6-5	TGTGCCAGCAGGCCACAGAGCCTCTATGGCTACACCTTC	CASRPQSLYGYTF
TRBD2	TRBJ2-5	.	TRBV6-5	TGTGCCAGCAGTTACTCGATTACGGGAGGGGTCGAGACCCAGTACTTC	CASSYSITGGVETQYF
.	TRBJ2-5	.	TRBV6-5	TGTGCCAGCAGACCCCTTACAGGGAGCCAAGAGACCCAGTACTTC	CASRPLTGSQETQYF
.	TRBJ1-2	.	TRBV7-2	TGTGCCAGCAGCTCTACCGGGGGGGCGATGAATGGCTACACCTTC	CASSSTGGAMNGYTF
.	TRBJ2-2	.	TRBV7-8	TGTGCCAGCAGCTTGGGGCCTAGCGGGGAGCTGTTTTTT	CASSLGPSGELFF
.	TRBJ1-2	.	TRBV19	TGTGCCAGTAGTCCTCAGACAGGCCTTAAGGACTACACCTTC	CASSPQTGLKDYTF
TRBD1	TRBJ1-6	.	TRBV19	TGTGCCAGTAGTATGGTCAGGGGGGATTCACCCCTCCACTTT	CASSMVRGDSPLHF
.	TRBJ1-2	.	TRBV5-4	TGTGCCAGCAGCTTGTTGGGGGCGAGAATCTATGGCTACACCTTC	CASSLLGARIYGYTF
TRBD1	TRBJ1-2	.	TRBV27	TGTGCCAGCAGTCCACGGACAGGGGGCTACTATGGCTACACCTTC	CASSPRTGGYYGYTF
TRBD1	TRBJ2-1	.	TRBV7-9	TGTGCCAGCAGCAAAGGGGGACAGGGCTTCTACAATGAGCAGTTCTTC	CASSKGGQGFYNEQFF
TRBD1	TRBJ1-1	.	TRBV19	TGTGCCAGCCAAGTGACAGGGGGGTTTGAGGACACTGAAGCTTTCTTT	CASQVTGGFEDTEAFF
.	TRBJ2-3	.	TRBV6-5	TGTGCCAGCAGAGAAGACACCACAGATACGCAGTATTTT	CASREDTTDTQYF
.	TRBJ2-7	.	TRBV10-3	TGTGCCAGCAGTGCGGTTCCAGGGTTAGCCTACGAGCAGTACTTC	CASSAVPGLAYEQYF
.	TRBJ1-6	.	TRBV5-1	TGCGCCAGCAGCCAAGACCCGGAGGGCTTTACTTCACCCCTCCACTTT	CASSQDPEGFTSPLHF
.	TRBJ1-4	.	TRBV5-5	TGTGCCAGCAGCCTCCGGGCGCAGGGTCGAGGTAATGAAAAACTGTTTTTT	CASSLRAQGRGNEKLFF